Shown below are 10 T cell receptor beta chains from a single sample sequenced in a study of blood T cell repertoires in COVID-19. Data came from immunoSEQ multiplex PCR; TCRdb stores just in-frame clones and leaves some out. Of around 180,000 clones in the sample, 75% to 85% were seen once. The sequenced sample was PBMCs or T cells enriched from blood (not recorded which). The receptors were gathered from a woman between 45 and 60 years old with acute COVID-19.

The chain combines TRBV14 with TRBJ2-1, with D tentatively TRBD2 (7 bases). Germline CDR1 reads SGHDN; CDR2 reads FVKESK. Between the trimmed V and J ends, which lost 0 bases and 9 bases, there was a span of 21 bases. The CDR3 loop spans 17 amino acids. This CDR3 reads CASSQDRGAHRAGEQFF. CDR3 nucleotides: TGTGCCAGCAGCCAAGATCGGGGGGCCCACAGGGCGGGTGAGCAGTTCTTC. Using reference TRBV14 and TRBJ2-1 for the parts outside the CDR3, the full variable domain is EAGVTQFPSHSVIEKGQTVTLRCDPISGHDNLYWYRRVMGKEIKFLLHFVKESKQDESGMPNNRFLAERTGGTYSTLKVQPAELEDSGVYFCASSQDRGAHRAGEQFFGPGTRLTVL.

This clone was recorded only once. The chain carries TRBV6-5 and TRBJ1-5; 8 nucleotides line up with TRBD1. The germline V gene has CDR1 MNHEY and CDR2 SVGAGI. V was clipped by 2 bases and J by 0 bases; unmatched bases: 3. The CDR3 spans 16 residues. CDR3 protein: CASSYPGQVSNQPQHF. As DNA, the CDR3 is TGTGCCAGCAGTTACCCGGGACAGGTTAGCAATCAGCCCCAGCATTTT.

CDR3 nucleotide sequence: TGTGCCAGCAAGAAGAGGGTCCTCTCTGGAAACACCATATATTTT. Its translation: CASKKRVLSGNTIYF. The gene calls are TRBV28 and TRBJ1-3, with D hard to call. V was trimmed by 7 bases and J by 0 bases, leaving 13 bases between them. Per germline, CDR1 MDHEN and CDR2 SYDVKM. CDR3 length equals 15 residues. Variable domain in full (rest from reference TRBV28 and TRBJ1-3): DVKVTQSSRYLVKRTGEKVFLECVQDMDHENMFWYRQDPGLGLRLIYFSYDVKMKEKGDIPEGYSVSREKKERFSLILESASTNQTSMYLCASKKRVLSGNTIYFGEGSWLTVV.

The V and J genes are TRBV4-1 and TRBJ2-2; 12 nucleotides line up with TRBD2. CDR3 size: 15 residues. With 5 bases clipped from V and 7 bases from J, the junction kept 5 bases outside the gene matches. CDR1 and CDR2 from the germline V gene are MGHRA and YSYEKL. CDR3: CASSSSGGANGELFF. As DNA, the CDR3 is TGCGCCAGCAGCTCTAGCGGGGGGGCCAACGGGGAGCTGTTTTTT.

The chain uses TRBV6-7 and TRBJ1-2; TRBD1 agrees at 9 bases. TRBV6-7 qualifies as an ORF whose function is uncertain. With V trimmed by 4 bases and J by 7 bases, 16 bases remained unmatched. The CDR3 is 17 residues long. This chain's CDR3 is CASSSGTGSTPASGYTF. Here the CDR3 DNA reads TGTGCCAGCAGTTCGGGGACAGGGTCCACTCCTGCATCTGGCTACACCTTC.

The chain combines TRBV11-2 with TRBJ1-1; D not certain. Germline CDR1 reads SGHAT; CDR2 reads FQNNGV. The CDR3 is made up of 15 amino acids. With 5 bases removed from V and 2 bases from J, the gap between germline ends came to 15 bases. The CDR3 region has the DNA TGTGCCAGCAGCGCCCGAGCGGGCCCTAACACTGAAGCTTTCTTT. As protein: CASSARAGPNTEAFF.

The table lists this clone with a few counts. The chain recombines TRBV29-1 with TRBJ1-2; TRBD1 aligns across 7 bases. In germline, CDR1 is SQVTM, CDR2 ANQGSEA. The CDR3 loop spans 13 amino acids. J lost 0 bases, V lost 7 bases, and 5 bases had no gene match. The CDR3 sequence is CSGGQGANYGYTF. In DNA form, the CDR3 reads TGCAGCGGGGGGCAGGGGGCTAACTATGGCTACACCTTC.

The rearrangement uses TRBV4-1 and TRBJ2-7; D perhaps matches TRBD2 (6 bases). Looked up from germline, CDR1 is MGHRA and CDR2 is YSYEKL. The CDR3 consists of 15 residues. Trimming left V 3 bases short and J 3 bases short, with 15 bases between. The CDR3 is CASSQRDWGFYEQYV. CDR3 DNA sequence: TGCGCCAGCAGCCAGAGGGACTGGGGCTTCTACGAGCAGTACGTC.

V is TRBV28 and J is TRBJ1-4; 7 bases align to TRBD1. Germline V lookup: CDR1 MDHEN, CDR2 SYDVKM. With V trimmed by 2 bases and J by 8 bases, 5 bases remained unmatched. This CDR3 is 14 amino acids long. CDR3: CASSLMTGREKLFF. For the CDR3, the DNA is TGTGCCAGCAGTTTAATGACAGGGCGAGAAAAACTGTTTTTT.

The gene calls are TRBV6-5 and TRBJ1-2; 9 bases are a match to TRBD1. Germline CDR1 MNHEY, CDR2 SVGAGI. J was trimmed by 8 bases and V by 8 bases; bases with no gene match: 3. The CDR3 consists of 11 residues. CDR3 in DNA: TGTGCCAGCGGGGACAGGGTGGGCTACACCTTC. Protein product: CASGDRVGYTF.